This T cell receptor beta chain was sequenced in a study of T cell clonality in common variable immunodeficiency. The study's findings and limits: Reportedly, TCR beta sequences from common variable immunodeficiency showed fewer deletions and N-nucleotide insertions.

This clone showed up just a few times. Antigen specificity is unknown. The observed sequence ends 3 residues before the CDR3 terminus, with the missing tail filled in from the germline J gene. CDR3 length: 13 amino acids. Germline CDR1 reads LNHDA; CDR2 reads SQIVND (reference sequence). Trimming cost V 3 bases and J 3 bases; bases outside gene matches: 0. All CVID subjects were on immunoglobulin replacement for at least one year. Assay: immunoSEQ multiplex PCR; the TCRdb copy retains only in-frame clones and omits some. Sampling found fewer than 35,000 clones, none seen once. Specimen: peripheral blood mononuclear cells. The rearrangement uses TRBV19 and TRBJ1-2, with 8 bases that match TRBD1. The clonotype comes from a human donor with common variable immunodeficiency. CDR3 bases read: TGTGCCAGTAGTATGGGACAGGACTATGGC. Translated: CASSMGQDYG. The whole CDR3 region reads CASSMGQDYGYTF.